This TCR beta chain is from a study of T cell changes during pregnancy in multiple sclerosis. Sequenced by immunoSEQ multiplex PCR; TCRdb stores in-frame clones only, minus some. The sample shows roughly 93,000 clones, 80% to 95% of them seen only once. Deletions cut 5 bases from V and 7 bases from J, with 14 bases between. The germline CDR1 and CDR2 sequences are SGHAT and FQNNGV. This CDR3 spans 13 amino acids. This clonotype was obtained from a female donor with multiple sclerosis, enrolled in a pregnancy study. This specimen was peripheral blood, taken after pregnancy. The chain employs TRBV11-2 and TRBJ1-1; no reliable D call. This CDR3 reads CASSPNTDLEAFF. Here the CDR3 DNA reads TGTGCCAGCAGCCCCAACACAGACCTTGAAGCTTTCTTT.